Sequencing of this TCR beta chain was carried out in a study of blood T cell repertoires in COVID-19. Overall study: The samples span acute and convalescent COVID-19 from the United States, Italy and Spain. PBMCs, B-cell-depleted T cells, or T cells provided the cDNA or gDNA that made up the material.

Original data processing: It was from reference gene primer amplification that nucleated cell counts were estimated. Using immunoSEQ multiplex PCR, the repertoire was profiled, and TCRdb retains in-frame clones only, with some absent. V, J and clone size are those of that table, while D and trimming were read from the DNA. The table includes hundreds of thousands of clones, around 87% detected once. It was during active infection that Seattle patients were enrolled and then longitudinally followed. The CDR3 has 18 residues. The V gene's germline CDR1 is SGHRS and CDR2 YFSETQ. Deletions cut 2 bases from V and 2 bases from J, with 17 bases between.

The source is a woman aged 45-60 years with COVID-19, enrolled during active disease. Sequences were obtained from peripheral blood. The chain recombines TRBV5-1 with TRBJ2-6, with a possible D match to TRBD2 (5 bases). The CDR3 here is CASSLADFYFAGANVLTF. DNA for the CDR3: TGCGCCAGCAGCTTAGCGGACTTCTATTTCGCTGGGGCCAACGTCCTGACTTTC. Full variable domain (outside the CDR3, taken from reference TRBV5-1 and TRBJ2-6): KAGVTQTPRYLIKTRGQQVTLSCSPISGHRSVSWYQQTPGQGLQFLFEYFSETQRNKGNFPGRFSGRQFSNSRSEMNVSTLELGDSALYLCASSLADFYFAGANVLTFGAGSRLTVL.